The text below deals with one T cell receptor (beta chain). TCRdb reprocessed the 5' RACE reads and reports one entry per CDR3 protein, with no DNA. This table holds about 150,000 distinct CDR3 sequences. The germline V gene has CDR1 MNHEY and CDR2 SVGAGI. The CDR3 is made up of 17 amino acids. The data derive from a study of T cells expressing NK-cell markers. The sample was blood T cells: a sorted CD56 or NKG2C T cell subset, CD4+ or CD8+ T cells, or bulk PBMC T cells (not recorded which). The chain is built from TRBV6-5 and TRBJ2-1; the D call from TCRdb, TRBD2, cannot be confirmed without DNA. The clonotype was recovered from a man aged 18 to 30 in good health. The CDR3 reads CASSYSLGLAVYNEQFF.